The clone carrying this TCR beta chain was seen at least ten times. Its specificity is unknown. The record originates from a study of T cells after yellow fever vaccination. As TCR cDNA was made by 5'RACE template switching, a universal primer site and UMIs were added. MiXCR, applied by TCRdb to the 5' RACE reads, yields one record per CDR3 protein. Of 140,000 to 150,000 distinct CDR3 sequences listed, 5% to 8% are singletons. Germline V lookup: CDR1 SGHAT, CDR2 FQNNGV. This CDR3 is 14 amino acids long. J gave up 3 bases and V 1 base, and 2 bases lay outside the gene matches. Whole-study results and caveats: Post-booster repertoires contained most primary-vaccination clones again (around 97% CD4, less than 90% CD8). Peaking on day 5 versus 15, the secondary response was faster but weaker.

Sequencing used CD4+ T cells sorted from PBMCs, obtained 10 days after the yellow fever booster vaccination. This sequence was found in a man aged 30 to 39 who received the YFV17D yellow fever vaccine. This chain links TRBV11-2 with TRBJ2-7; TRBD2 matches 8 bases. The CDR3 nucleotides are TGTGCCAGCAGCTTAGCGGGAGGGAACTACGAGCAGTACTTC. This encodes CASSLAGGNYEQYF. The whole variable domain, remainder taken from reference TRBV11-2 and TRBJ2-7, is EAGVAQSPRYKIIEKRQSVAFWCNPISGHATLYWYQQILGQGPKLLIQFQNNGVVDDSQLPKDRFSAERLKGVDSTLKIQPAKLEDSAVYLCASSLAGGNYEQYFGPGTRLTVT.